A selection of T cell receptor beta chains follows, all from one sample in a study of T cells in Graves' hyperthyroidism and ophthalmopathy. TCRdb passed the multiplex PCR reads through MiXCR, listing each CDR3 protein once. This sample yields 50,000 to 60,000 distinct CDR3 sequences, of which under 50% are seen a single time; roughly a tenth belongs to the top ten. What was sequenced was blood. The receptors shown here come from a woman in her forties or fifties with Graves' ophthalmopathy. CDR3s include the opening cysteine and the closing phenylalanine or tryptophan. The order of the fields is J gene, CDR3 length, clone size, V gene, D gene, CDR3 protein, CDR3 DNA. The D gene is left open where the match is weak. Clone size is given for some rows only: seen once, a few or many times, or a class if the clone is expanded.

j_gene: TRBJ1-3; len: 14; abundance: many; v_gene: TRBV20-1; d_gene: -; CDR3aa: CSARGGGSGNTIYF; CDR3nt: TGCAGTGCTCGGGGGGGGGGCTCTGGAAACACCATATATTTT
j_gene: TRBJ2-7; len: 13; abundance: many; v_gene: TRBV13; d_gene: -; CDR3aa: CASSLRGAYEQYF; CDR3nt: TGTGCCAGCAGCCTCCGGGGCGCCTACGAGCAGTACTTC
j_gene: TRBJ1-1; len: 18; abundance: many; v_gene: TRBV12-3/TRBV12-4; d_gene: TRBD1; CDR3aa: CASSLTLGTGARSTEAFF; CDR3nt: TGTGCCAGCAGTTTAACCCTCGGGACAGGGGCAAGGAGCACTGAAGCTTTCTTT
j_gene: TRBJ1-5; len: 18; abundance: once; v_gene: TRBV9; d_gene: -; CDR3aa: CASEAGNEQTGLNQPQHF; CDR3nt: TGTGCCAGCGAAGCGGGAAATGAGCAGACAGGCCTCAATCAGCCCCAGCATTTT
j_gene: TRBJ2-3; len: 17; abundance: few; v_gene: TRBV27; d_gene: TRBD2; CDR3aa: CASSLRGLAERGDTQYF; CDR3nt: TGTGCCAGCAGTTTAAGGGGACTAGCGGAAAGGGGAGATACGCAGTATTTT
j_gene: TRBJ2-5; len: 14; abundance: many; v_gene: TRBV24-1; d_gene: -; CDR3aa: CATSVREGGETQYF; CDR3nt: TGTGCCACCAGTGTCAGGGAAGGGGGGGAGACCCAGTACTTC
j_gene: TRBJ2-5; len: 13; abundance: -; v_gene: TRBV12-3/TRBV12-4; d_gene: TRBD1; CDR3aa: CASSPGTEETQYF; CDR3nt: TGTGCCAGCAGTCCCGGGACAGAAGAGACCCAGTACTTC
j_gene: TRBJ2-7; len: 19; abundance: -; v_gene: TRBV10-3; d_gene: -; CDR3aa: CAISEPKLCSVERSYEQYF; CDR3nt: -
j_gene: TRBJ1-6; len: 14; abundance: medium-sized; v_gene: TRBV7-3; d_gene: -; CDR3aa: CASSLLERNSPLHF; CDR3nt: TGTGCCAGCAGCTTATTGGAGAGGAATTCACCCCTCCACTTT
j_gene: TRBJ1-2; len: 14; abundance: many; v_gene: TRBV6-6; d_gene: TRBD1; CDR3aa: CASRPGQELYGYTF; CDR3nt: TGTGCCAGCAGACCCGGACAGGAGTTGTATGGCTACACCTTC
j_gene: TRBJ1-2; len: 15; abundance: -; v_gene: TRBV7-3; d_gene: TRBD1; CDR3aa: CASSLKGQGTTGYTF; CDR3nt: TGTGCCAGCAGCTTAAAGGGACAGGGGACGACTGGCTACACCTTC
j_gene: TRBJ1-4; len: 15; abundance: -; v_gene: TRBV7-2; d_gene: -; CDR3aa: CASSLVGGAREKLFF; CDR3nt: TGTGCCAGCAGCTTAGTAGGTGGGGCGCGTGAAAAACTGTTTTTT
j_gene: TRBJ2-3; len: 14; abundance: -; v_gene: TRBV6-1; d_gene: TRBD2; CDR3aa: CASSGTSGGLEQYF; CDR3nt: TGTGCCAGCAGTGGGACTAGCGGGGGTCTTGAGCAGTATTTT
j_gene: TRBJ2-3; len: 12; abundance: many; v_gene: TRBV7-2; d_gene: -; CDR3aa: CASSYLTDTQYF; CDR3nt: TGTGCCAGCAGCTACCTTACAGATACGCAGTATTTT
j_gene: TRBJ2-1; len: 16; abundance: many; v_gene: TRBV11-2; d_gene: TRBD2; CDR3aa: CASSLSGGGVTYEQFF; CDR3nt: TGTGCCAGCAGCTTATCCGGCGGGGGGGTTACCTATGAGCAGTTCTTC
j_gene: TRBJ1-4; len: 13; abundance: -; v_gene: TRBV10-3; d_gene: -; CDR3aa: CAISEGFGEKLFF; CDR3nt: TGTGCCATCAGTGAGGGTTTTGGTGAAAAACTGTTTTTT
j_gene: TRBJ1-5; len: 14; abundance: many; v_gene: TRBV19; d_gene: -; CDR3aa: CASRLQGASQPQHF; CDR3nt: TGTGCCAGTAGGCTTCAGGGCGCGAGTCAGCCCCAGCATTTT
j_gene: TRBJ1-4; len: 12; abundance: medium-sized; v_gene: TRBV24-1; d_gene: -; CDR3aa: CATSRGDEKLFF; CDR3nt: TGTGCCACCAGCAGGGGCGATGAAAAACTGTTTTTT
j_gene: TRBJ1-5; len: 15; abundance: few; v_gene: TRBV19; d_gene: -; CDR3aa: CASSTGDRSNQPQHF; CDR3nt: TGTGCCAGTAGTACAGGGGATAGAAGCAATCAGCCCCAGCATTTT
j_gene: TRBJ2-3; len: 18; abundance: many; v_gene: TRBV19; d_gene: TRBD2; CDR3aa: CASTRRAPSGTSTDTQYF; CDR3nt: TGTGCCAGTACCCGGAGGGCGCCTAGCGGGACTAGCACAGATACGCAGTATTTT
j_gene: TRBJ2-3; len: 14; abundance: -; v_gene: TRBV10-1; d_gene: -; CDR3aa: CASSGGRVTDTQYF; CDR3nt: TGCGCCAGCAGTGGGGGGAGAGTGACAGATACGCAGTATTTT
j_gene: TRBJ2-7; len: 14; abundance: -; v_gene: TRBV29-1; d_gene: TRBD2; CDR3aa: CSVYGAGGSSEQYF; CDR3nt: TGCAGCGTTTATGGGGCGGGAGGTTCAAGCGAGCAGTACTTC
j_gene: TRBJ2-2; len: 16; abundance: -; v_gene: TRBV19; d_gene: TRBD2; CDR3aa: CASSIRLAGELRELFF; CDR3nt: TGTGCCAGTAGTATCAGACTAGCGGGCGAACTAAGGGAGCTGTTTTTT
j_gene: TRBJ1-1; len: 15; abundance: -; v_gene: TRBV11-2; d_gene: -; CDR3aa: CASSPGPYTDTEAFF; CDR3nt: TGTGCCAGCAGCCCAGGGCCTTACACGGACACTGAAGCTTTCTTT
j_gene: TRBJ2-5; len: 13; abundance: -; v_gene: TRBV2; d_gene: -; CDR3aa: CASTPGGGETQYF; CDR3nt: TGTGCCAGCACTCCCGGCGGCGGGGAGACCCAGTACTTC
j_gene: TRBJ1-2; len: 12; abundance: -; v_gene: TRBV5-1; d_gene: -; CDR3aa: CASSLEGGKDTF; CDR3nt: TGTGCCAGCAGCTTGGAGGGGGGGAAGGACACCTTC
j_gene: TRBJ2-1; len: 11; abundance: -; v_gene: TRBV19; d_gene: -; CDR3aa: CASKDTDTQFF; CDR3nt: TGTGCCAGTAAGGACACAGATACGCAGTTCTTC
j_gene: TRBJ2-7; len: 15; abundance: many; v_gene: TRBV6-6; d_gene: -; CDR3aa: CASSYSKGGVLVQYF; CDR3nt: TGTGCCAGCAGTTACTCGAAGGGGGGCGTCTTGGTCCAGTACTTC
j_gene: TRBJ2-5; len: 16; abundance: many; v_gene: TRBV4-2; d_gene: TRBD2; CDR3aa: CASSQGTSGGAETQYF; CDR3nt: TGTGCCAGCAGCCAAGGGACTAGCGGGGGGGCCGAGACCCAGTACTTC
j_gene: TRBJ2-1; len: 14; abundance: many; v_gene: TRBV10-3; d_gene: -; CDR3aa: CAIMSSWVYNEQFF; CDR3nt: TGTGCCATCATGAGTAGTTGGGTCTACAATGAGCAGTTCTTC
j_gene: TRBJ2-2; len: 13; abundance: once; v_gene: TRBV7-9; d_gene: -; CDR3aa: CASSCANTGELFF; CDR3nt: TGTGCCAGCAGCTGTGCGAACACCGGGGAGCTGTTTTTT
j_gene: TRBJ2-7; len: 15; abundance: -; v_gene: TRBV5-1; d_gene: TRBD1; CDR3aa: CASSFRDRSDNEQYF; CDR3nt: TGCGCCAGCAGCTTCCGGGACAGGAGTGACAATGAGCAGTACTTC
j_gene: TRBJ2-3; len: 16; abundance: -; v_gene: TRBV5-6; d_gene: -; CDR3aa: CTSSPLIAVVTDTQYF; CDR3nt: TGTACCAGCAGCCCTCTAATAGCGGTAGTAACAGATACGCAGTATTTT
j_gene: TRBJ2-1; len: 17; abundance: many; v_gene: TRBV5-4; d_gene: -; CDR3aa: CASSLRRGGSSYNEQFF; CDR3nt: TGTGCCAGCAGCTTGCGGCGAGGGGGGAGTTCCTACAATGAGCAGTTCTTC
j_gene: TRBJ2-6; len: 17; abundance: many; v_gene: TRBV6-2/TRBV6-3; d_gene: -; CDR3aa: CASSPGQSRRGANVLTF; CDR3nt: TGTGCCAGCAGTCCTGGACAGAGCCGGAGGGGGGCCAACGTCCTGACTTTC
j_gene: TRBJ2-2; len: 14; abundance: many; v_gene: TRBV7-9; d_gene: -; CDR3aa: CASSSLLGAGELFF; CDR3nt: TGTGCCAGCAGCTCCCTCCTAGGAGCCGGGGAGCTGTTTTTT
j_gene: TRBJ1-6; len: 14; abundance: medium-sized; v_gene: TRBV2; d_gene: TRBD1; CDR3aa: CASSEDRGHSPLHF; CDR3nt: TGTGCCAGCAGTGAAGACAGGGGGCATTCACCCCTCCACTTT
j_gene: TRBJ2-1; len: 12; abundance: many; v_gene: TRBV7-3; d_gene: TRBD1; CDR3aa: CASSLGGGEQFF; CDR3nt: TGTGCCAGCAGCCTAGGGGGCGGGGAGCAGTTCTTC
j_gene: TRBJ2-3; len: 16; abundance: -; v_gene: TRBV29-1; d_gene: TRBD2; CDR3aa: CSAAPGTSGLTDTQYF; CDR3nt: TGCAGCGCCGCCCCCGGGACTAGCGGACTGACAGATACGCAGTATTTT
j_gene: TRBJ2-1; len: 13; abundance: -; v_gene: TRBV29-1; d_gene: -; CDR3aa: CSLGAVTYNEQFF; CDR3nt: TGCAGCTTGGGGGCAGTCACCTACAATGAGCAGTTCTTC
j_gene: TRBJ2-3; len: 16; abundance: -; v_gene: TRBV2; d_gene: TRBD1; CDR3aa: CASSMGTGTSTDTQYF; CDR3nt: TGTGCCAGCAGTATGGGGACAGGGACTAGCACAGATACGCAGTATTTT
j_gene: TRBJ2-1; len: 15; abundance: -; v_gene: TRBV24-1; d_gene: -; CDR3aa: CATSDRWTGYNEQFF; CDR3nt: TGTGCCACCAGTGACCGATGGACTGGCTACAATGAGCAGTTCTTC
j_gene: TRBJ2-1; len: 16; abundance: many; v_gene: TRBV6-6; d_gene: -; CDR3aa: CASSYSGRDEDNEQFF; CDR3nt: TGTGCCAGCAGTTACTCAGGCCGGGACGAAGACAATGAGCAGTTCTTC
j_gene: TRBJ1-2; len: 23; abundance: -; v_gene: TRBV24-1; d_gene: -; CDR3aa: CATIGPRAPTSSGETRGGYGYTF; CDR3nt: TGTGCCACCATAGGACCGAGAGCTCCTACGAGCAGTGGGGAAACCAGGGGAGGCTATGGCTACACCTTC
j_gene: TRBJ2-7; len: 15; abundance: -; v_gene: TRBV5-1; d_gene: -; CDR3aa: CASSLSGQGSYEQYF; CDR3nt: TGCGCCAGCAGCTTGTCGGGTCAGGGGAGTTACGAGCAGTACTTC
j_gene: TRBJ1-3; len: 13; abundance: -; v_gene: TRBV20-1; d_gene: TRBD1; CDR3aa: CSATLAGQNTIYF; CDR3nt: TGCAGTGCAACTCTAGCGGGACAGAACACCATATATTTT
j_gene: TRBJ2-1; len: 16; abundance: many; v_gene: TRBV7-8; d_gene: TRBD2; CDR3aa: CASSKLAGSSYNEQFF; CDR3nt: TGTGCCAGCAGCAAGCTAGCGGGCAGCTCCTACAATGAGCAGTTCTTC
j_gene: TRBJ1-2; len: 13; abundance: many; v_gene: TRBV20-1; d_gene: -; CDR3aa: CSARDLGGLGYTF; CDR3nt: TGCAGTGCTAGAGATTTAGGGGGTCTTGGCTACACCTTC
j_gene: TRBJ1-5; len: 13; abundance: many; v_gene: TRBV2; d_gene: TRBD1; CDR3aa: CASNGQGAQPQHF; CDR3nt: TGTGCCAGCAACGGACAGGGGGCTCAGCCCCAGCATTTT
j_gene: TRBJ2-7; len: 15; abundance: -; v_gene: TRBV9; d_gene: TRBD1; CDR3aa: CASSVEGTGAYEQYF; CDR3nt: TGTGCCAGCAGCGTAGAAGGGACAGGGGCATACGAGCAGTACTTC
j_gene: TRBJ2-1; len: 13; abundance: many; v_gene: TRBV2; d_gene: -; CDR3aa: CASSAIGYNEQFF; CDR3nt: TGTGCCAGCAGTGCTATAGGTTACAATGAGCAGTTCTTC
j_gene: TRBJ1-6; len: 17; abundance: -; v_gene: TRBV20-1; d_gene: -; CDR3aa: CSARGPTCSSYNSPLHF; CDR3nt: TGCAGTGCTAGGGGCCCCACTTGCAGCTCCTATAATTCACCCCTCCACTTT
j_gene: TRBJ2-1; len: 15; abundance: many; v_gene: TRBV12-3/TRBV12-4; d_gene: TRBD2; CDR3aa: CASTIAGGRGVEQFF; CDR3nt: TGTGCCAGCACTATAGCGGGGGGGCGGGGCGTTGAGCAGTTCTTC
j_gene: TRBJ1-1; len: 16; abundance: many; v_gene: TRBV19; d_gene: -; CDR3aa: CASSTNRAGMNTEAFF; CDR3nt: TGTGCCAGTAGCACAAACAGGGCCGGAATGAACACTGAAGCTTTCTTT
j_gene: TRBJ1-1; len: 11; abundance: many; v_gene: TRBV6-5; d_gene: -; CDR3aa: CTSSYGREAFF; CDR3nt: TGTACCAGCAGTTACGGCCGAGAAGCTTTCTTT
j_gene: TRBJ1-5; len: 15; abundance: many; v_gene: TRBV19; d_gene: TRBD1; CDR3aa: CASKAGTGRIQPQHF; CDR3nt: TGTGCCAGTAAAGCCGGGACAGGGCGGATTCAGCCCCAGCATTTT
j_gene: TRBJ2-3; len: 15; abundance: few; v_gene: TRBV6-2/TRBV6-3; d_gene: -; CDR3aa: CASSLRWDNTDTQYF; CDR3nt: TGTGCCAGCAGTCTACGGTGGGACAACACAGATACGCAGTATTTT
j_gene: TRBJ1-6; len: 15; abundance: many; v_gene: TRBV12-3/TRBV12-4; d_gene: -; CDR3aa: CASSPSLGDNSPLHF; CDR3nt: TGTGCCAGCAGTCCCAGCCTAGGTGATAATTCACCCCTCCACTTT
j_gene: TRBJ2-2; len: 15; abundance: many; v_gene: TRBV29-1; d_gene: TRBD2; CDR3aa: CSVRLAGTNTGELFF; CDR3nt: TGCAGCGTGCGACTAGCGGGAACTAACACCGGGGAGCTGTTTTTT